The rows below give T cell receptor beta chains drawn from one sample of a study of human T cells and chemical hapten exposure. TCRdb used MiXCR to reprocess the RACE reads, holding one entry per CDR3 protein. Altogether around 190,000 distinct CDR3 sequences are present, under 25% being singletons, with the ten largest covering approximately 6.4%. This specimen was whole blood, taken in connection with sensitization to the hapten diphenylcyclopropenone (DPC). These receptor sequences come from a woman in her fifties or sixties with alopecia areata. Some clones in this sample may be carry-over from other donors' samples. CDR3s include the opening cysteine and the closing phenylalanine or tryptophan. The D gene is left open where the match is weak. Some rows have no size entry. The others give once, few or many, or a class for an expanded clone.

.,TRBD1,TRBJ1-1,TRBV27,CASSKSDRVRAFF,TGTGCCAGCAGCAAATCGGACAGGGTGAGGGCTTTCTTT
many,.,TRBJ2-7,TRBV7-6,CASSLVPRSGDEQYF,TGTGCCAGCAGCTTAGTTCCTAGGTCGGGAGACGAGCAGTACTTC
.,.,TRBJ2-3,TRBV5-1,CASSEIRSSAEDTQYF,TGCGCCAGCAGCGAGATCCGGAGTAGCGCCGAAGATACGCAGTATTTT
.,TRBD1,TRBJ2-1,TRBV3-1,CASSQQNVGQDRFF,TGTGCCAGCAGCCAGCAGAATGTAGGACAGGATCGGTTCTTC
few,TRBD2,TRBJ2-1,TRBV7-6,CASSPGTSGRDEQFF,TGTGCCAGCAGCCCCGGGACTAGCGGGAGGGATGAGCAGTTCTTC
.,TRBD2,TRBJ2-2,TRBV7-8,CASRLAGVTGELFF,TGTGCCAGCAGGCTAGCGGGAGTGACCGGGGAGCTGTTTTTT
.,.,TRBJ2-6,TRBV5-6,CASREPGAGGANVLTF,TGTGCCAGCAGGGAACCAGGGGCAGGGGGGGCCAACGTCCTGACTTTC
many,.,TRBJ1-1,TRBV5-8,CASSLVATEAFF,TGTGCCAGCAGCTTGGTCGCCACTGAAGCTTTCTTT
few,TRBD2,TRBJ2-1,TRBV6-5,CASSKARSSGTQTNNEQFF,TGTGCCAGCAGCAAGGCGCGGTCTAGCGGGACCCAAACCAACAATGAGCAGTTCTTC
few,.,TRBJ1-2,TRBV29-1,CSVEGVDGYTF,TGCAGCGTTGAAGGCGTGGATGGCTACACCTTC
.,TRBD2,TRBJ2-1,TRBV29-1,CSAGTSGGGEQFF,TGCAGCGCCGGGACTAGCGGAGGCGGTGAGCAGTTCTTC
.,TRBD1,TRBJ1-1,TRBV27,CASSYVRGVTEAFF,TGTGCCAGCAGTTACGTCAGGGGGGTCACTGAAGCTTTCTTT
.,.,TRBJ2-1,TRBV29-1,CSTTGAGAYNEQFF,TGCAGCACAACGGGGGCGGGAGCTTACAATGAGCAGTTCTTC
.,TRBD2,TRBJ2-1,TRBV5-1,CASSSGLAGDDEQFF,TGCGCCAGCAGCTCGGGACTAGCGGGAGATGATGAGCAGTTCTTC
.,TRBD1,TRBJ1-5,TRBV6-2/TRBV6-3,CASSFRGLSNQPQHF,TGTGCCAGCAGTTTCAGGGGGCTTAGCAATCAGCCCCAGCATTTT
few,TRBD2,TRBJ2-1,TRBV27,CASSLTSGRIEQFF,TGTGCCAGCAGTTTGACTAGCGGGAGGATTGAGCAGTTCTTC
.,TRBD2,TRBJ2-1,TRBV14,CASSPGLGGYNEQFF,TGTGCCAGCAGCCCGGGACTAGGCGGTTACAATGAGCAGTTCTTC
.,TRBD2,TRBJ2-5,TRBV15,CATSRDHSGGPETQYF,TGTGCCACCAGCAGAGATCACAGCGGGGGGCCTGAGACCCAGTACTTC